This T cell receptor (beta chain) was documented in a study of T cell responses to AZD1222 COVID-19 vaccine. Trimming shortened V by 7 bases and J by 0 bases, and 16 bases separated the two germline ends. The V gene's germline CDR1 is MNHNS and CDR2 SASEGT. The CDR3 covers 15 residues. This clone was observed a few times. Generated by immunoSEQ multiplex PCR, the TCRdb table keeps only in-frame clones and is missing some. The sample includes 60,000 to 75,000 clones, 89% of them seen just once. The receptor was derived from an adult who received the AZD1222 COVID-19 vaccine. The V and J genes are TRBV6-1 and TRBJ2-7, with D possibly matching TRBD2 (5 bases). The sample here was peripheral blood, taken 28 days after the second AZD1222 dose. The CDR3 DNA follows: TGTGCCAGCACCACCGGGGTAGCGCACTCCTACGAGCAGTACTTC. It translates to CASTTGVAHSYEQYF.